These 27 T cell receptor beta chains share one sample of origin, sequenced in a study of post-analysis software for immune sequencing data. Overall study findings and caveats: TRBV segments more frequent in patients than in controls numbered several and included TRBV5-6, TRBV5-1 and TRBV20-1.

These receptors are not linked to any known antigen. Researchers reported that TCR beta cDNA libraries carried unique molecular identifiers. From the PCR reads, TCRdb called clonotypes with MiXCR, one entry per CDR3 protein. Here the sample spans approximately 770,000 distinct CDR3 sequences, around 42% being singletons. Sequencing input: blood. The source is a girl between 5 and 17 years old with multiple sclerosis.

In its sample, this clonotype was seen many times. This chain connects TRBV7-2 to TRBJ2-7; TRBD1 matches at 8 bases. CDR1 SGHTA and CDR2 FQGNSA come from the germline V gene. The ends lost 5 bases at V and 3 bases at J; junction bases unmatched: 12. There are 16 residues in the CDR3. CDR3 in amino acids: CASSPNTGGLNYEQYF. In DNA, the CDR3 is TGTGCCAGCAGCCCCAATACAGGGGGATTAAACTACGAGCAGTACTTC.

The chain recombines TRBV9 with TRBJ2-7; 15 bases map to TRBD2. The CDR3 is made up of 19 amino acids. Trimming at V came to 4 bases and at J to 3 bases, leaving 14 bases not matched to a gene. Germline V CDR1 and CDR2: SGDLS, YYNGEE. The CDR3 DNA is TGTGCCAGCAGCCCCCAGGGGGGACTAGCGGGAGGCCTCGACTACGAGCAGTACTTC. Translation gives CASSPQGGLAGGLDYEQYF. Using reference TRBV9 and TRBJ2-7 for the parts outside the CDR3, the full variable domain is DSGVTQTPKHLITATGQRVTLRCSPRSGDLSVYWYQQSLDQGLQFLIQYYNGEERAKGNILERFSAQQFPDLHSELNLSSLELGDSALYFCASSPQGGLAGGLDYEQYFGPGTRLTVT.

CDR3 amino acids: CSVDGGRARNEQYF. The DNA for the CDR3 is TGCAGCGTTGACGGCGGGAGGGCCAGGAACGAGCAGTACTTC. V and J are TRBV29-1 and TRBJ2-5, with TRBD2 matching 9 bases. The J call is uncertain, as TRBJ2-7 better fits the DNA end. CDR3 length: 14 amino acids. The germline V gene encodes CDR1 SQVTM and CDR2 ANQGSEA.

This chain links TRBV29-1 with TRBJ2-7; TRBD2 matches at 8 bases. Germline values: CDR1 SQVTM, CDR2 ANQGSEA. The CDR3 is made up of 13 amino acids. Germline trimming cut 5 bases from V and 3 bases from J; bases unmatched to any gene: 6. The CDR3 reads CSVSSGSIYEQYF. DNA of the CDR3: TGCAGCGTTTCGAGCGGGAGCATCTACGAGCAGTACTTC.

This clonotype came up a few times. The CDR3 here is CASSSRAKNQPQHF. DNA for the CDR3: TGTGCCAGCAGTTCCCGGGCCAAAAATCAGCCCCAGCATTTT. This rearrangement joins TRBV27 to TRBJ1-5, with no clear D. CDR3 length: 14 amino acids. CDR1 is MNHEY, CDR2 SMNVEV, per germline (reference sequence). Trimming stripped 4 bases from V and 4 bases from J, with 11 bases between.

The chain employs TRBV5-1 and TRBJ2-1, with D tentatively TRBD1 (5 bases). The CDR3 spans 15 residues. Germline V gene sequence: CDR1 SGHRS, CDR2 YFSETQ. The V end was cut by 0 bases, the J end by 7 bases, with 14 bases between. This CDR3 is CASSLASTVANEQFF. CDR3 DNA sequence: TGCGCCAGCAGCTTGGCCTCGACAGTCGCGAATGAGCAGTTCTTC.

CDR3 coding DNA: TGCGCCAGCAGCCAAGAAGCCCTCGGGGACGAGCAGTACTTC. Translating gives CASSQEALGDEQYF. The chain joins TRBV4-1 to TRBJ2-7; tentatively, D is TRBD2 (5 bases). The CDR3 length is 14 residues. V lost 0 bases and J 5 bases, leaving 11 bases between the germline ends. CDR1 is MGHRA, CDR2 YSYEKL, per germline.

In this sample, this clonotype turned up a few times. J is TRBJ1-2 and V is TRBV28; D not certain. This CDR3 is built from 15 residues. V lost 4 bases to trimming and J lost 0 bases, with 12 bases between them. Germline V gene lookup returns CDR1 MDHEN and CDR2 SYDVKM. The CDR3 loop reads CASSSPRKANYGYTF. CDR3 DNA: TGTGCCAGCAGTTCCCCGAGGAAAGCTAACTATGGCTACACCTTC.

This clonotype was seen a handful of times. The gene calls are TRBV10-3 and TRBJ1-2; 9 nucleotides align to TRBD1. CDR1 ENHRY and CDR2 SYGVKD come from the germline V gene. This CDR3 contains 16 residues. The junction had 7 bases not matched to a gene; V was cut back by 3 bases and J by 2 bases. CDR3 coding DNA: TGTGCCATCAGTGATTCCTCCGGGACAGGGAACTATGGCTACACCTTC. Protein: CAISDSSGTGNYGYTF.

J is TRBJ2-6 and V is TRBV3-1; no clear D. The CDR3 length is 16 residues. V was trimmed by 3 bases and J by 0 bases, leaving 9 bases between them. Germline lookup yields CDR1 LGHDT and CDR2 YNNKEL (reference sequence). Written as DNA, the CDR3 is TGTGCCAGCAGCCATACGCTGAGCTCTGGGGCCAACGTCCTGACTTTC. Translation: CASSHTLSSGANVLTF.

This rearrangement joins TRBV18 to TRBJ2-3; D could derive from TRBD1 or TRBD2 (6 bases each). This CDR3 is built from 15 residues. The germline V and J ends were trimmed by 0 bases and 4 bases, with 11 bases remaining between them. Germline loops: CDR1 KGHSH, CDR2 LQKENI. The CDR3 sequence: CASSPPHGGADTQYF. CDR3 nucleotides: TGTGCCAGCTCACCACCGCACGGGGGCGCAGATACGCAGTATTTT.

This chain connects TRBV20-1 to TRBJ2-5; D call uncertain. This CDR3 contains 13 residues. Germline values: CDR1 DFQATT, CDR2 SNEGSKA (reference sequence). Between the trimmed V and J ends, which lost 0 bases and 4 bases, there was a span of 9 bases. The CDR3 DNA is TGCAGTGCTAGAGAATTTGGGCGAGAGACCCAGTACTTC. It is translated as CSAREFGRETQYF.

This clonotype has a handful of counts. This chain links TRBV20-1 with TRBJ1-1; 7 bases line up with TRBD1. Germline V lookup: CDR1 DFQATT, CDR2 SNEGSKA (reference sequence). The length of the CDR3 is 12 residues. With 3 bases clipped from V and 7 bases from J, the junction kept 5 bases outside the gene matches. The CDR3 loop is CSASPQGVEAFF. DNA of the CDR3: TGCAGTGCTAGCCCTCAGGGGGTTGAAGCTTTCTTT.

This clonotype has just one count. V and J are TRBV12-5 and TRBJ2-1; D is unclear. With 1 base removed from V and 7 bases from J, the gap between germline ends came to 11 bases. This CDR3 has 14 amino acids. CDR1 and CDR2 from the germline V gene are LGHNT and FRNRAP. In DNA form, the CDR3 reads TGTGCTAGTGGTTTGGGACCCCATGGGAATGAGCAGTTCTTC. Its translation: CASGLGPHGNEQFF.

The CDR3 reads CASSSPGLALSYEQYF. The DNA for the CDR3 is TGTGCCAGCAGTTCCCCCGGACTAGCGCTCTCCTACGAGCAGTACTTC. The V gene is TRBV28, the J gene TRBJ2-7; 9 nucleotides align to TRBD2. The junction had 7 bases not matched to a gene; V was cut back by 4 bases and J by 0 bases. The CDR3 loop spans 16 amino acids. The V gene's germline CDR1 is MDHEN and CDR2 SYDVKM.

A few counts support this clonotype. The chain combines TRBV7-3 with TRBJ2-3; a possible D gene is TRBD2 (7 bases). Germline CDR1 and CDR2: SGHTA and FQGTGA. The V end lost 5 bases, the J end lost 2 bases, and 14 bases lay between the germline ends. CDR3 length equals 15 residues. CDR3 sequence (DNA): TGTGCCAGCAGCCCTAGGGGGGGGTCCACAGATACGCAGTATTTT. It translates to CASSPRGGSTDTQYF.

This clonotype was detected a few times. The V call is TRBV29-1, the J call TRBJ2-3; tentatively, D is TRBD2 (6 bases). Germline-derived CDR1 and CDR2 are SQVTM and ANQGSEA. The CDR3 has 15 residues. Trimming removed 3 bases at V and 2 bases at J, with 15 bases between. As DNA, the CDR3 is TGCAGCGTTGAGGGATGGGTAGCGGACACAGATACGCAGTATTTT. The encoded protein is CSVEGWVADTDTQYF.

DNA for the CDR3: TGTGCCAGCAGCCTCTCCAACATCGGGACGCGGATTGAAAAACTGTTTTTT. Its protein product is CASSLSNIGTRIEKLFF. The chain carries TRBV6-1 and TRBJ1-4, with D possibly being TRBD1 (5 bases). Per the germline V gene, CDR1 is MNHNS and CDR2 is SASEGT. The CDR3 extends over 17 amino acids. V shed 6 bases and J shed 7 bases, with 24 bases lying between them.

This chain uses TRBV29-1 with TRBJ1-1; D gene ambiguous. V was shortened by 6 bases and J by 3 bases, with 5 bases between the two germline ends. This CDR3 spans 10 amino acids. Germline CDR1 and CDR2: SQVTM and ANQGSEA. Here the CDR3 reads CSVSHTEAFF. The CDR3 DNA follows: TGCAGCGTGTCACACACTGAAGCTTTCTTT.

The chain joins TRBV12-3 or TRBV12-4 to TRBJ1-2; D unresolved. V was pared by 0 bases and J by 4 bases, with 12 bases between. CDR3 length: 15 residues. The CDR3 sequence: CASSLAPQPLYGYTF. Written as DNA, the CDR3 is TGTGCCAGCAGTTTAGCCCCGCAGCCCCTCTATGGCTACACCTTC.

This clonotype was observed a few times. CDR3: CASRTFGTGGHEQYF. The CDR3, as DNA: TGTGCCAGCAGGACCTTCGGGACAGGGGGCCACGAGCAGTACTTC. This rearrangement joins TRBV6-5 to TRBJ2-7; the match to TRBD1 covers 12 bases. CDR1 MNHEY and CDR2 SVGAGI come from the germline V gene. The CDR3 sequence is 15 residues long. Losses at the gene ends were 6 bases for V and 5 bases for J; bases not matched to a gene: 8.

V usage is TRBV20-1 and J usage is TRBJ2-1, with 13 bases aligning to TRBD2. This CDR3 region has 15 residues. CDR1 is DFQATT, CDR2 SNEGSKA, per germline (reference sequence). V trimming: 3 bases; J trimming: 8 bases; junction bases outside the gene matches: 7. CDR3 nucleotide sequence: TGCAGTGCTAGCCCCAGACTAGCGGGAGGCGATGAGCAGTTCTTC. Translating it yields CSASPRLAGGDEQFF.

Notes on this clonotype: At one end the junction does not follow the germline gene, possibly because of a read error. The chain couples TRBV20-1 to TRBJ2-1; 7 bases match TRBD2. This CDR3 contains 15 residues. Per the germline V gene, CDR1 is DFQATT and CDR2 is SNEGSKA (reference sequence). CDR3 protein: CGATPRTRPYNEQFF. The CDR3 region has the DNA TGCGGTGCAACTCCGCGGACTAGGCCCTACAATGAGCAGTTCTTC.

The rearrangement links TRBV28 to TRBJ2-6, with 8 nucleotides matching TRBD1. Per the germline V gene, CDR1 is MDHEN and CDR2 is SYDVKM. The CDR3 covers 18 residues. V lost 7 bases to trimming and J lost 4 bases; unmatched junction nucleotides: 15. The CDR3 nucleotides read TGTGCCAGCACCCAAGGACAGGGCGGAAGCCCCGGGGCCAACGTCCTGACTTTC. This translates into CASTQGQGGSPGANVLTF. Complete variable domain (other parts from reference TRBV28 and TRBJ2-6): DVKVTQSSRYLVKRTGEKVFLECVQDMDHENMFWYRQDPGLGLRLIYFSYDVKMKEKGDIPEGYSVSREKKERFSLILESASTNQTSMYLCASTQGQGGSPGANVLTFGAGSRLTVL.

This clonotype has a handful of counts. V usage is TRBV20-1 and J usage is TRBJ2-3; the match to TRBD2 covers 13 bases. This CDR3 is 14 amino acids long. Germline assignment: CDR1 DFQATT and CDR2 SNEGSKA (reference sequence). V trimming: 8 bases; J trimming: 8 bases; junction bases outside the gene matches: 10. CDR3 loop: CSTGLAGVSGTQYF. The CDR3 DNA is TGCAGTACCGGACTAGCGGGAGTTTCGGGTACGCAGTATTTT.

The chain employs TRBV28 and TRBJ2-7; D is undetermined. CDR3 size: 12 residues. Trimming shortened V by 7 bases and J by 6 bases, and 13 bases separated the two germline ends. Germline V gives CDR1 MDHEN, CDR2 SYDVKM. CDR3 bases: TGTGCCAGCATGAGTAATGGTCGCGAGCAGTACTTC. Translation: CASMSNGREQYF. Filled out from reference TRBV28 and TRBJ2-7, the complete variable domain reads DVKVTQSSRYLVKRTGEKVFLECVQDMDHENMFWYRQDPGLGLRLIYFSYDVKMKEKGDIPEGYSVSREKKERFSLILESASTNQTSMYLCASMSNGREQYFGPGTRLTVT.

The table lists this clonotype with a count of one. The chain links TRBV18 to TRBJ2-6; a possible D gene is TRBD1 (5 bases). The germline CDR1 and CDR2 sequences are KGHSH and LQKENI. Trimming removed 3 bases from V and 2 bases from J, with 8 bases in between. This CDR3 contains 15 residues. This chain's CDR3 is CASSPARAGANVLTF. DNA of the CDR3: TGTGCCAGCTCACCCGCCAGGGCTGGGGCCAACGTCCTGACTTTC.